This T cell receptor beta chain appears in the sequencing data of a study of T cells in Graves' hyperthyroidism and ophthalmopathy. At the level of the study: Peripheral blood specimens were obtained at initial diagnosis, prior to any treatment.

From RNA transcripts, TCR beta CDR3 regions were amplified. The study used the HTBI primer set for a first-round RT-PCR of the TCR CDR3. In TCRdb, the multiplex PCR reads were re-called with MiXCR into one record per CDR3 protein. The table has fewer than 550,000 distinct CDR3 sequences, roughly 24% seen once. This clonotype was seen a handful of times. This CDR3 spans 14 amino acids. The germline CDR1 and CDR2 sequences are MGHRA and YSYEKL. V was clipped by 3 bases and J by 4 bases; unmatched bases: 4. The source material was blood. The chain has TRBV4-1 and TRBJ2-5; 8 bases match TRBD2. The TCR sequence derives from a woman in her thirties with Graves' ophthalmopathy. The CDR3 spells CASSHERGRETQYF. The DNA of the CDR3 is TGCGCCAGCAGCCACGAGCGGGGGAGAGAGACCCAGTACTTC.